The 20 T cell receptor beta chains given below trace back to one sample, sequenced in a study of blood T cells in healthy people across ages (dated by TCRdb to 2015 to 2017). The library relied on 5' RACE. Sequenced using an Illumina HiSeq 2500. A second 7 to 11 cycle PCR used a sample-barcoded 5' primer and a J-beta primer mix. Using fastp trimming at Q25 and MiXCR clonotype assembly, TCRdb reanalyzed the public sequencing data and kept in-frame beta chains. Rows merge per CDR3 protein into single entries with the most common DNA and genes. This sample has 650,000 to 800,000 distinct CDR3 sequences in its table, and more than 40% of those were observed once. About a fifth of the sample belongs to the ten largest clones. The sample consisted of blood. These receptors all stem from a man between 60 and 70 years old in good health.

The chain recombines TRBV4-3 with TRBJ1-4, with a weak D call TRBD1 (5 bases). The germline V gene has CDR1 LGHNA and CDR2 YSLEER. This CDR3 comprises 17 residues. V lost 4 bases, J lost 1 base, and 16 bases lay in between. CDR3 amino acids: CASSPRPIQGTNEKLFF. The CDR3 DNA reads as TGCGCCAGCAGCCCTCGTCCGATTCAGGGAACTAATGAAAAACTGTTTTTT.

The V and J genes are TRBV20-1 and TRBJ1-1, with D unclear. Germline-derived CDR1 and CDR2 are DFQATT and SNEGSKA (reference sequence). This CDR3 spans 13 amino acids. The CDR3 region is CRGVTGQNTEAFF. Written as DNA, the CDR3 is TGCCGCGGGGTGACGGGCCAGAACACTGAAGCTTTCTTT.

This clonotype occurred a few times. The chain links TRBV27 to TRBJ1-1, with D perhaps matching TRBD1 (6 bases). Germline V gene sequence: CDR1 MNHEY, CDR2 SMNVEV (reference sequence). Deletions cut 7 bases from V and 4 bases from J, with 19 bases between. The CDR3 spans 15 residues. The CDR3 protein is CASKGGGGVATEAFF. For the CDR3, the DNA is TGTGCCAGCAAGGGTGGCGGGGGCGTCGCCACTGAAGCTTTCTTT.

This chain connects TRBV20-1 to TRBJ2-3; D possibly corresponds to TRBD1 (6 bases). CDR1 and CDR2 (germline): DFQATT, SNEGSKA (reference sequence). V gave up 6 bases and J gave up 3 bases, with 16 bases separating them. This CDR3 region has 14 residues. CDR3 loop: CSARDTKVTDTQYF. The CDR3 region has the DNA TGCAGTGCAAGGGACACGAAAGTGACAGATACGCAGTATTTT.

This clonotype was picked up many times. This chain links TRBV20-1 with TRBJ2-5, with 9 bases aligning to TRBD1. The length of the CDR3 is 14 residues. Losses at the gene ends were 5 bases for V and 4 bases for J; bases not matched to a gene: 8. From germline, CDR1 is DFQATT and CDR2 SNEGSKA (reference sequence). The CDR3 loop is CSARGTGNGETQYF. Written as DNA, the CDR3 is TGCAGTGCTCGCGGGACAGGGAACGGAGAGACCCAGTACTTC.

The CDR3 coding sequence is TGTGCCAGCAGCTTTCAACCTCAGAACACTGAAGCTTTCTTT. Protein product: CASSFQPQNTEAFF. The chain uses TRBV7-2 and TRBJ1-1; no clear D gene. This CDR3 spans 14 amino acids. The V and J ends lost 3 bases and 1 base respectively, with 9 bases between them. CDR1 and CDR2 (germline): SGHTA, FQGNSA.

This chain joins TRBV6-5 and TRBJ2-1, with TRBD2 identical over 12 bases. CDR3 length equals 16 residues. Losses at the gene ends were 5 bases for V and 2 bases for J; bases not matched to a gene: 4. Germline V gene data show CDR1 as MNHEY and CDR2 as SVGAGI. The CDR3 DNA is TGTGCCAGCAGTAATCTAGCGGGGGGGACCTACAATGAGCAGTTCTTC. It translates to CASSNLAGGTYNEQFF.

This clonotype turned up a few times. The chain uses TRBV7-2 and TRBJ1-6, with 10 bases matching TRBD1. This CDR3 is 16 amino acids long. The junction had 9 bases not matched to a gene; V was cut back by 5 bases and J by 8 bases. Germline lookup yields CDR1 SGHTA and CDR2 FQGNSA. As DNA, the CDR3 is TGTGCCAGCAGCCCTAGAGCCGGGACAGGGGATTCACCCCTCCACTTT. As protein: CASSPRAGTGDSPLHF.

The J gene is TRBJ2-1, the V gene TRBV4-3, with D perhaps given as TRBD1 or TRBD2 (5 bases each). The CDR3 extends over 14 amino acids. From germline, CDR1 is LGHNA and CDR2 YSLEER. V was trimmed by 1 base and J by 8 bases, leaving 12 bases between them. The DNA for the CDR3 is TGCGCCAGCAGCCAAGTGTACCGGGGCGATGAGCAGTTCTTC. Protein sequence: CASSQVYRGDEQFF.

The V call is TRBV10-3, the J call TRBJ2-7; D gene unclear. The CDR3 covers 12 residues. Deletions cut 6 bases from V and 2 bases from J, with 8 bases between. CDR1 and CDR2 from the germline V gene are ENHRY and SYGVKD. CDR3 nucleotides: TGTGCCATCAGCGGGCTGACCTACGAGCAGTACTTC. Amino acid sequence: CAISGLTYEQYF.

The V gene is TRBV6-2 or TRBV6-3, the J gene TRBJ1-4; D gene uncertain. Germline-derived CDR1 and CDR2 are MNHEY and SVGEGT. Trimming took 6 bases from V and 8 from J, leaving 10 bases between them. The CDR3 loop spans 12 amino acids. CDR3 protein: CASSSRGEKLFF. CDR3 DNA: TGTGCCAGCAGCTCCCGTGGGGAAAAACTGTTTTTT.

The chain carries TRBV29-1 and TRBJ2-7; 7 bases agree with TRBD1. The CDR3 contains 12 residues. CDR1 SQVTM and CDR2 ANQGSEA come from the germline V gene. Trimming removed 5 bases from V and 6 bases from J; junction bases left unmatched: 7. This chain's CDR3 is CSVTTGDTEQYF. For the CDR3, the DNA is TGCAGCGTTACAACAGGGGACACCGAGCAGTACTTC.

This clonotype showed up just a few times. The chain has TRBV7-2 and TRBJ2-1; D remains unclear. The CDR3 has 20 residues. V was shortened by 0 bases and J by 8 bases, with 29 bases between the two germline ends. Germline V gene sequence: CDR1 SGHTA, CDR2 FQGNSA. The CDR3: CASSLASLGVRSKSWDEQFF. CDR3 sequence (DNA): TGTGCCAGCAGCTTAGCTAGCCTTGGGGTCCGATCAAAATCCTGGGATGAGCAGTTCTTC.

The CDR3 sequence is CASSLRWALTDTQYF. The CDR3 nucleotides read TGTGCCAGCAGCCTCCGGTGGGCCCTCACAGATACGCAGTATTTT. V usage is TRBV7-2 and J usage is TRBJ2-3; no firm D call. The CDR3 covers 15 residues. Germline V CDR1 and CDR2: SGHTA, FQGNSA. Trimming pared 5 bases from V and 2 bases from J, leaving 14 bases between. Variable domain in full (rest from reference TRBV7-2 and TRBJ2-3): GAGVSQSPSNKVTEKGKDVELRCDPISGHTALYWYRQSLGQGLEFLIYFQGNSAPDKSGLPSDRFSAERTGGSVSTLTIQRTQQEDSAVYLCASSLRWALTDTQYFGPGTRLTVL.

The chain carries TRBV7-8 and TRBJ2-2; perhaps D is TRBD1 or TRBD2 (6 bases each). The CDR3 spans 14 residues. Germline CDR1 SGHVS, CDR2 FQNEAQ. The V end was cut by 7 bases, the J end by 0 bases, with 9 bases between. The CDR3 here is CASKRGPNTGELFF. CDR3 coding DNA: TGTGCCAGCAAACGGGGGCCGAACACCGGGGAGCTGTTTTTT.

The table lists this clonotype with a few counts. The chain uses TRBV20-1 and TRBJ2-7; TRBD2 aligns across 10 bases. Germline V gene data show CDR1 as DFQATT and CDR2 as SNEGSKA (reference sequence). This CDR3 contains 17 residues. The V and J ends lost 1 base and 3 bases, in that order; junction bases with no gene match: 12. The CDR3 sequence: CSARGQGERGGLYEQYF. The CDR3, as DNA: TGCAGTGCTAGAGGGCAAGGAGAGCGGGGGGGTCTCTACGAGCAGTACTTC.

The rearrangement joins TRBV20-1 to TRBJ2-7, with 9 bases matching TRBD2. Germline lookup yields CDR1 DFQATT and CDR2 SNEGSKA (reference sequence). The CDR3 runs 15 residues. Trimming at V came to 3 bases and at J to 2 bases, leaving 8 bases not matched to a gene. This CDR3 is CSARGVAGVTYEQYF. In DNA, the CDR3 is TGCAGTGCTAGGGGGGTAGCGGGGGTAACCTACGAGCAGTACTTC.

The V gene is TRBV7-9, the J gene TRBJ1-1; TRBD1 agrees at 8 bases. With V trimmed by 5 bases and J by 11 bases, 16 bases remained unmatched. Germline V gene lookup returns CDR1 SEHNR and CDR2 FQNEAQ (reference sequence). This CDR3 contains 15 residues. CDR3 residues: CASSHRDRPTLTAFF. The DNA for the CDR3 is TGTGCCAGCAGCCACCGGGACAGGCCAACCTTAACGGCTTTCTTT.

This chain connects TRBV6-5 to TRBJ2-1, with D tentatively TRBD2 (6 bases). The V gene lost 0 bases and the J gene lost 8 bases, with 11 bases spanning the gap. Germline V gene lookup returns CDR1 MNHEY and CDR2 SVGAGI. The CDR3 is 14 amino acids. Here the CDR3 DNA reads TGTGCCAGCAGTTACTCTGCGGGGCGGGATGAGCAGTTCTTC. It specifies CASSYSAGRDEQFF.

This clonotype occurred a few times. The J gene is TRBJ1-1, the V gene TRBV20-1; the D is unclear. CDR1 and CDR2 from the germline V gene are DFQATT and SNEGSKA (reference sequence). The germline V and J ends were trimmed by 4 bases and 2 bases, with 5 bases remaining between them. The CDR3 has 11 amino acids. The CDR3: CSATDNTEAFF. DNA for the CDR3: TGCAGTGCTACGGACAACACTGAAGCTTTCTTT.